The 19 T cell receptor beta chains given below trace back to one sample, sequenced in a study of blood T cell repertoires in COVID-19. Sequenced by immunoSEQ multiplex PCR; TCRdb stores in-frame clones only, minus some. Found here are 120,000 or so clones, about four fifths of them singletons; the top ten hold about a sixth. Sequences were obtained from peripheral blood. These receptors all stem from a man under 40 with COVID-19, enrolled during active disease.

Details on this clone: The sample holds other DNA sequences that translate to the same CDR3. The rearrangement uses TRBV18 and TRBJ1-2, with a tentative D call TRBD1 (6 bases). The CDR3 spans 13 residues. Trimming cost V 0 bases and J 4 bases, with 6 bases left between them. Germline V gives CDR1 KGHSH, CDR2 LQKENI. As DNA, the CDR3 is TGTGCCAGCTCACCACCGGACAGCTATGGCTACACCTTC. Translation: CASSPPDSYGYTF. Drawing the rest from reference TRBV18 and TRBJ1-2, the complete variable domain is NAGVMQNPRHLVRRRGQEARLRCSPMKGHSHVYWYRQLPEEGLKFMVYLQKENIIDESGMPKERFSAEFPKEGPSILRIQQVVRGDSAAYFCASSPPDSYGYTFGSGTRLTVV.

Only one count was recorded for this clone. The CDR3 is CASSYAGDTEAFF. Written as DNA, the CDR3 is TGTGCCAGCAGTTACGCGGGGGACACTGAAGCTTTCTTT. The gene calls are TRBV6-5 and TRBJ1-1, with D perhaps matching TRBD1 (5 bases). In germline, CDR1 is MNHEY, CDR2 SVGAGI. V was clipped by 2 bases and J by 3 bases, with 7 bases between them. The CDR3 runs 13 residues.

The chain uses TRBV5-5 and TRBJ1-2; 8 nucleotides align to TRBD1. Germline assignment: CDR1 SGHKS and CDR2 YYEKEE (reference sequence). With V trimmed by 0 bases and J by 6 bases, 4 bases remained unmatched. The CDR3 length is 14 residues. The CDR3 sequence is CASSLEAGGHGYTF. As DNA, the CDR3 is TGTGCCAGCAGCTTGGAAGCAGGGGGCCATGGCTACACCTTC.

The rearrangement links TRBV5-4 to TRBJ2-7, with 7 bases that match TRBD1. Germline CDR1 reads SGHNT; CDR2 reads YYREEE (reference sequence). The CDR3 is made up of 12 amino acids. Unmatched junction bases numbered 4, after V lost 4 bases and J lost 6 bases. CDR3 residues: CASSPTGTEQYF. As DNA, the CDR3 is TGTGCCAGCAGCCCGACAGGGACCGAGCAGTACTTC.

The V and J genes are TRBV5-1 and TRBJ1-6; TRBD1 might be the D (5 bases). The length of the CDR3 is 16 residues. Trimming left V 0 bases short and J 0 bases short, with 7 bases between. Germline lookup yields CDR1 SGHRS and CDR2 YFSETQ. The CDR3 spells CASSLGQLSYNSPLHF. As DNA, the CDR3 is TGCGCCAGCAGCTTGGGACAGCTCTCCTATAATTCACCCCTCCACTTT.

This clone appeared once. V gene TRBV3-1 (or the pseudogene TRBV3-2) combines with J gene TRBJ1-6; possible D gene TRBD1, 6 bases. Germline assignment: CDR1 LGHDT and CDR2 YNNKEL (reference sequence). The CDR3 extends over 15 amino acids. V shed 4 bases and J shed 6 bases, with 13 bases lying between them. The CDR3 coding sequence is TGTGCCAGCAGCCGCCGGGGGGCGGGTAATTCACCCCTCCACTTT. It specifies CASSRRGAGNSPLHF.

This chain connects TRBV9 to TRBJ1-4, with TRBD1 matching over 8 bases. Germline assignment: CDR1 SGDLS and CDR2 YYNGEE. With 3 bases clipped from V and 8 bases from J, the junction kept 6 bases outside the gene matches. The CDR3 covers 14 residues. CDR3 sequence reads: CASSGRTGTEKLFF. CDR3 DNA: TGTGCCAGCAGCGGACGGACAGGGACCGAAAAACTGTTTTTT.

This chain uses TRBV5-6 with TRBJ1-5; 8 bases fit TRBD1. Germline trimming cut 1 base from V and 8 bases from J; bases unmatched to any gene: 11. Germline loops: CDR1 SGHDT, CDR2 YYEEEE. This CDR3 is built from 16 residues. DNA for the CDR3: TGTGCCAGCAGCTTGAGGACAGGGTCCGGCTCGAAGCCCCAGCATTTT. It translates to CASSLRTGSGSKPQHF.

V is TRBV18 and J is TRBJ1-1; D is unclear. V lost 4 bases and J lost 0, with 12 bases in between. The CDR3 spans 15 residues. CDR1 and CDR2 from the germline V gene are KGHSH and LQKENI. The CDR3 DNA follows: TGTGCCAGCTCACGAGGGCAGGAGATGAACACTGAAGCTTTCTTT. It translates to CASSRGQEMNTEAFF.

V is TRBV10-2 and J is TRBJ2-3; 12 bases are shared with TRBD2. Looked up from germline, CDR1 is WSHSY and CDR2 is SAAADI. V shed 6 bases, J shed 2 bases, and the junction held 18 bases outside the gene matches. The CDR3 extends over 20 amino acids. The CDR3 region has the DNA TGCGCCAGCAGCGGCTGGCTGGGGGATACTAGCGGGGGGACCACAGATACGCAGTATTTT. Its translation is CASSGWLGDTSGGTTDTQYF.

This rearrangement joins TRBV19 to TRBJ2-7; D may be TRBD1 (6 bases). In germline, CDR1 is LNHDA, CDR2 SQIVND (reference sequence). V gave up 5 bases and J gave up 3 bases, with 17 bases separating them. The CDR3 contains 15 residues. Here the CDR3 DNA reads TGTGCCAGTAGTCTTGGTGGACAGCCAAACTACGAGCAGTACTTC. It translates to CASSLGGQPNYEQYF.

This clone was found once. This rearrangement joins TRBV15 to TRBJ2-7; 8 bases fit TRBD1. This CDR3 has 17 amino acids. Germline-derived CDR1 and CDR2 are LNHNV and YYDKDF (reference sequence). V was clipped by 3 bases and J by 0 bases; unmatched bases: 10. The CDR3 here is CATSSDILQGDSYEQYF. CDR3 nucleotide sequence: TGTGCCACCAGCAGTGACATCTTACAGGGGGACTCCTACGAGCAGTACTTC. Full variable domain (rest looked up from reference TRBV15 and TRBJ2-7): DAMVIQNPRYQVTQFGKPVTLSCSQTLNHNVMYWYQQKSSQAPKLLFHYYDKDFNNEADTPDNFQSRRPNTSFCFLDIRSPGLGDTAMYLCATSSDILQGDSYEQYFGPGTRLTVT.

In the case of this clone: One junction end does not reproduce the germline sequence, and a read error may be involved. CDR3 nucleotides: TGTGCTAGCAGCTTATATCCCTTTTCGTTCGAGGGACAGGGGCCCAATGAGCAGTTCTTC. This codes for CASSLYPFSFEGQGPNEQFF. V gene TRBV7-7 combines with J gene TRBJ2-1, with 10 bases matching TRBD1. CDR3 size: 20 residues. Germline V gene lookup returns CDR1 SSHAT and CDR2 FNYEAQ (reference sequence). The whole variable domain, filled in from reference TRBV7-7 and TRBJ2-1, reads GAGVSQSPRYKVTKRGQDVTLRCDPISSHATLYWYQQALGQGPEFLTYFNYEAQPDKSGLPSDRFSAERPEGSISTLTIQRTEQRDSAMYRCASSLYPFSFEGQGPNEQFFGPGTRLTVL.

The V gene is TRBV28, the J gene TRBJ2-3; 10 bases match TRBD2. V lost 11 bases and J lost 8; bases outside the gene matches: 25. Germline loops: CDR1 MDHEN, CDR2 SYDVKM. The CDR3 is made up of 18 amino acids. The CDR3 here is CAARSGGAESLGVGTQYF. The CDR3 DNA reads TGTGCCGCCCGAAGCGGGGGGGCCGAAAGCCTAGGCGTAGGTACGCAGTATTTT.

The rearrangement uses TRBV27 and TRBJ1-2; 10 nucleotides match TRBD1. The junction had 10 bases not matched to a gene; V was cut back by 7 bases and J by 2 bases. The CDR3 loop spans 16 amino acids. Germline-derived CDR1 and CDR2 are MNHEY and SMNVEV (reference sequence). The CDR3 sequence is CASTQTPGQGNYGYTF. The CDR3 bases are TGTGCCAGCACTCAAACGCCGGGACAGGGGAACTATGGCTACACCTTC.

CDR3 loop: CASRDASLQGPISGANVLTF. The CDR3 nucleotides read TGTGCCAGCAGGGATGCCTCCCTACAGGGACCCATCTCTGGGGCCAACGTCCTGACTTTC. V gene TRBV5-5 combines with J gene TRBJ2-6, with a tentative D call TRBD1 (6 bases). Trimming removed 5 bases at V and 0 bases at J, with 24 bases between. From germline, CDR1 is SGHKS and CDR2 YYEKEE (reference sequence). The CDR3 covers 20 residues.

The chain has TRBV4-2 and TRBJ2-3, with 11 nucleotides matching TRBD1. There are 17 residues in the CDR3. Losses at the gene ends were 0 bases for V and 5 bases for J; bases not matched to a gene: 7. Germline V gene data show CDR1 as LGHNA and CDR2 as YNFKEQ. DNA of the CDR3: TGTGCCAGCAGCCAAGATACGGGACAGGGGGAGGTAGATACGCAGTATTTT. Amino acids: CASSQDTGQGEVDTQYF.

This clone was found many times. The chain couples TRBV28 to TRBJ1-5; D might be TRBD1 (6 bases). With 6 bases removed from V and 7 bases from J, the gap between germline ends came to 10 bases. The CDR3 has 12 amino acids. CDR1 and CDR2 (germline): MDHEN, SYDVKM. The CDR3 sequence: CASRTGRQPQHF. CDR3 bases: TGTGCCAGCAGGACAGGACGGCAGCCCCAGCATTTT.

The J gene is TRBJ1-1, the V gene TRBV7-9, with a possible D match to TRBD1 (6 bases). V lost 3 bases and J 0 bases, leaving 11 bases between the germline ends. The germline gives CDR1 SEHNR, CDR2 FQNEAQ (reference sequence). The CDR3 loop spans 15 amino acids. The CDR3 DNA follows: TGTGCCAGCAGCTTTACAGGGAAATTGAACACTGAAGCTTTCTTT. It encodes CASSFTGKLNTEAFF.